This T cell receptor beta chain was sequenced during a study of blood T cells in healthy people across ages (dated by TCRdb to about 2015). For context, the study as a whole: In model experiments, roughly one uniquely barcoded TCR beta cDNA molecule per two T cells was captured by template switching. The study measured age-related changes in TCR beta repertoire diversity using deep sequencing normalized with unique cDNA molecular identifiers. The donors were split into four age groups: young (average about 16 years), middle-aged (39), aged (roughly 60) and long-lived (approximately 80). To avoid experimental bias, donors of different ages were distributed randomly across sequencing lanes. For two donors (one aged 18 to 30 and one aged 80 or older), the study analyzed two additional independent replicas of 1 million unique cDNA reads from the same blood draw. Study-level results and caveats: Observed TCR beta diversity per million T cells fell roughly linearly with age, and a significant reduction was already apparent by age roughly 40. Because donor CMV infection status was unknown, age-related changes in expanded clonotypes were potentially confounded. There was a strong correlation between observed TCR beta diversity and the percentage of naive T cells measured by flow cytometry. Total diversity estimates from one million sequenced T cells were considered lower bounds and underestimates. Because profiling used bulk unsorted PBMCs, naive and antigen-experienced compartments could not be compared conclusively. Compared with the aged group, the long-lived group had more naive CD4+ T cells, fewer expanded clones and increased TCR diversity, a pattern suggesting age selection.

According to the germline V gene, CDR1 reads LGHNA and CDR2 reads YSLEER. The CDR3 runs 14 amino acids, cysteine and phenylalanine included. Of all the DNA, just the CDR3 is kept, 42 bases in frame from base 1. The junction shows trimming of 0 bases on V and 0 bases on J, plus 5 bases between the germline ends. The receptor library was made with 5' RACE. Sequencer: Illumina HiSeq 2500. A second about 7 to 12 cycle PCR used a sample-barcoded 5' primer and a J-beta primer mix. A template-switch 5' adaptor carrying 12 random nucleotides introduced a unique molecular identifier onto each TCR beta cDNA molecule. Each sample yielded at least 2.5 million CDR3-containing paired-end reads. The Mint cDNA synthesis kit, primed by a TRBC-specific oligonucleotide, was used to synthesize first-strand cDNA from all RNA. All cDNA was treated with uracil-DNA glycosylase and then went through a first 18-cycle PCR with the universal primers M1SS and BC2_uni_R. Turning to the authors' computational methods: For normalization, 1 million high-quality reads were randomly selected from each sample, with every read carrying a distinct molecular identifier. Instead of being binned into consensus sequences, reads that shared molecular identifiers were thrown out. MiTCR, run with a Q25 quality threshold and the strictest error-elimination algorithm, handled CDR3 identification, clonotype clustering and error correction. A nonparametric unseen species model with Euler transformation was used to estimate a lower bound on total TCR beta diversity. TCRdb applied fastp at Q25 and MiXCR to the public reads, then kept only in-frame beta chains. Entries that share a CDR3 protein sequence are merged under the most common genes and DNA. TCRdb, not the original authors, processed these V and J calls. The sample data list roughly 650,000 distinct CDR3 sequences, and roughly 32% of these were observed just once. Over 15% of the sample is held by the ten biggest clonotypes.

The donors were roughly 40 Caucasian individuals from Russia, aged 6 to 90 years, who were systemically healthy. Each donor gave ten milliliters of peripheral blood, drawn into EDTA-treated Vacutainer tubes. Ficoll-Paque density-gradient centrifugation was used to isolate PBMCs, with at least 7 million per sample. Total RNA, at least 5 micrograms per sample, was extracted from PBMCs with Trizol reagent. The percentages of naive CD45RAhigh/CD27high T cells were determined by flow cytometry on a PBMC aliquot from every donor. Details on this clonotype: It has no known antigen specificity. No much larger clone exists at a distance of one base, and base qualities are not known.

The clonotype originates from a woman older than 75 in good health. Donor details come from another sample of the same person, matched by shared clones. Recombination joined TRBV4-3 with TRBJ1-1; the D gene is unclear. Sequenced input: blood. CDR3 sequence: CASSQDPLNTEAFF. The DNA sequence is given as TGCGCCAGCAGCCAAGATCCCCTGAACACTGAAGCTTTCTTT.